The 27 T cell receptor beta chains below were found in one sample sequenced in a study of T cells in Graves' hyperthyroidism and ophthalmopathy. Amplification yielded TCR beta CDR3 regions, with RNA transcripts as the source. HTBI primers were the set used in a first-round RT-PCR of the TCR CDR3. TCRdb processed the multiplex PCR reads anew with MiXCR; each CDR3 protein has one entry. The sample holds 700,000 to 850,000 distinct CDR3 sequences; approximately 40% are singletons and the top ten take approximately 31%. The specimen was blood. These receptors all come from a woman aged 35 to 49 with Graves' hyperthyroidism.

Concerning this clonotype itself: With a much larger clone just one base away, this may be a read error. The genes are TRBV25-1 and TRBJ1-2; 7 nucleotides align to TRBD1. V shed 4 bases and J 8 bases; nucleotides not matched to a gene: 10. Germline V lookup: CDR1 MGHDK, CDR2 SYGVNS. The CDR3 covers 14 residues. This CDR3 is CASSGRNTGAGYTF. CDR3 bases: TGTGCCAGCAGTGGACGAAATACAGGGGCCGGCTACACCTTC.

This clonotype was counted many times. The junction does not match germline at one end; this may be a read error. This chain joins TRBV7-7 and TRBJ2-3, with D perhaps TRBD2 (6 bases). The length of the CDR3 is 14 residues. CDR1 is SSHAT and CDR2 is FNYEAQ in the germline V gene (reference sequence). CDR3 protein: CASSPGTSSGTQYF. The CDR3 DNA is TGTGCTAGCAGCCCTGGGACTTCCTCTGGTACGCAGTATTTT.

The V and J genes are TRBV15 and TRBJ2-7, with D perhaps given as TRBD1 or TRBD2 (5 bases each). Trimming removed 1 base at V and 5 bases at J, with 18 bases between. Germline lookup yields CDR1 LNHNV and CDR2 YYDKDF (reference sequence). This CDR3 spans 16 amino acids. The CDR3 DNA sequence: TGTGCCACCAGCAGAGCAGTTGTTTGGGGGTACCACGAGCAGTACTTC. It translates to CATSRAVVWGYHEQYF.

This CDR3 is CASSLGSLGYNSPLHF. The CDR3 DNA reads as TGTGCCAGCAGCCTAGGCTCCCTCGGGTATAATTCACCCCTCCACTTT. The genes are TRBV27 and TRBJ1-6; no clear D gene. CDR3 size: 16 residues. Germline V gives CDR1 MNHEY, CDR2 SMNVEV (reference sequence). V was pared by 6 bases and J by 4 bases, with 16 bases between.

The rearrangement links TRBV20-1 to TRBJ2-3; tentatively, D is TRBD2 (6 bases). The CDR3 spans 12 residues. Deletions cut 3 bases from V and 8 bases from J, with 12 bases between. Germline values: CDR1 DFQATT, CDR2 SNEGSKA (reference sequence). CDR3 amino acids: CSASGSRGTQYF. The CDR3 DNA follows: TGCAGTGCTAGCGGGAGTAGGGGTACGCAGTATTTT.

This clonotype was seen a handful of times. This chain links TRBV11-1 with TRBJ1-5; D is ambiguous. Looked up from germline, CDR1 is SGHAT and CDR2 is FQDESV (reference sequence). The CDR3 loop spans 14 amino acids. The V and J ends lost 11 bases and 9 bases respectively, with 23 bases between them. DNA of the CDR3: TGTGCCGAACATGTCGGGCAACTTGGAAGGCCCCAGCATTTT. This encodes CAEHVGQLGRPQHF. The variable domain in full, completed from reference TRBV11-1 and TRBJ1-5, reads EAEVAQSPRYKITEKSQAVAFWCDPISGHATLYWYRQILGQGPELLVQFQDESVVDDSQLPKDRFSAERLKGVDSTLKIQPAELGDSAMYLCAEHVGQLGRPQHFGDGTRLSIL.

The sample holds many counts of this clonotype. This chain links TRBV15 with TRBJ1-2; tentatively, D is TRBD1 (6 bases). The V gene lost 0 bases and the J gene lost 0 bases, with 17 bases spanning the gap. CDR3 size: 18 residues. Looked up from germline, CDR1 is LNHNV and CDR2 is YYDKDF (reference sequence). In DNA, the CDR3 is TGTGCCACCAGCAGAGAGAGTCACTTTAGGGGGTCTAACTATGGCTACACCTTC. Amino acids: CATSRESHFRGSNYGYTF.

This clonotype has only a few counts. The rearrangement uses TRBV18 and TRBJ2-7; unclear D gene. Germline V gene sequence: CDR1 KGHSH, CDR2 LQKENI. V was pared by 0 bases and J by 5 bases, with 8 bases between. The CDR3 has 13 residues. CDR3 amino acids: CASSPPVGNEQYF. Here the CDR3 DNA reads TGTGCCAGCTCACCACCGGTCGGCAACGAGCAGTACTTC.

The sample holds a few counts of this clonotype. The chain links TRBV4-1 to TRBJ1-6; D is uncertain. The CDR3 spans 16 residues. V lost 3 bases and J lost 9, with 18 bases in between. Looked up from germline, CDR1 is MGHRA and CDR2 is YSYEKL. The CDR3 is CASSHSGMVGSSPLHF. For the CDR3, the DNA is TGCGCCAGCAGCCATTCCGGGATGGTGGGAAGTTCACCCCTCCACTTT.

On this clonotype: A much larger clone sits a single nucleotide away, making a read error possible. The J gene is TRBJ2-7, the V gene TRBV7-2; 7 bases line up with TRBD2. This CDR3 has 14 amino acids. J gave up 5 bases and V 2 bases, and 6 bases lay outside the gene matches. CDR1 is SGHTA, CDR2 FQGNSA, per germline. The CDR3 region is CASSLYGGTNEQYF. The CDR3 region has the DNA TGTGCCAGCAGCTTATACGGGGGGACCAACGAGCAGTACTTC.

CDR3 DNA sequence: TGCAGCGTTGACAGGATTAACTATGGCTACACCTTC. Translating it yields CSVDRINYGYTF. The J gene is TRBJ1-2, the V gene TRBV29-1; D uncertain. CDR1 and CDR2 (germline): SQVTM, ANQGSEA. This CDR3 spans 12 amino acids. V was clipped by 3 bases and J by 1 base, with 6 bases between them. Drawing the rest from reference TRBV29-1 and TRBJ1-2, the complete variable domain is SAVISQKPSRDICQRGTSLTIQCQVDSQVTMMFWYRQQPGQSLTLIATANQGSEATYESGFVIDKFPISRPNLTFSTLTVSNMSPEDSSIYLCSVDRINYGYTFGSGTRLTVV.

Ten or more counts support this clonotype. The genes are TRBV19 and TRBJ1-1; the D is unclear. The germline V and J ends were trimmed by 0 bases and 0 bases, with 11 bases remaining between them. Germline CDR1 LNHDA, CDR2 SQIVND (reference sequence). This CDR3 has 16 residues. The CDR3 coding sequence is TGTGCCAGTAGTATAGATCGGTTCCAGTTGAACACTGAAGCTTTCTTT. Translating it yields CASSIDRFQLNTEAFF.

The gene calls are TRBV18 and TRBJ1-1; D gene unclear. The CDR3 is 14 amino acids. Germline CDR1 is KGHSH and CDR2 is LQKENI. Trimming pared 0 bases from V and 8 bases from J, leaving 13 bases between. CDR3 loop: CASSPPGQHPEAFF. CDR3 coding DNA: TGTGCCAGCTCACCACCAGGGCAACACCCCGAAGCTTTCTTT.

This clonotype was seen more than once but under ten times. V is TRBV28 and J is TRBJ1-1; D might be TRBD1 (6 bases). Germline CDR1 and CDR2: MDHEN and SYDVKM. Trimming pared 8 bases from V and 2 bases from J, leaving 12 bases between. The CDR3 is 13 amino acids. The CDR3 loop is CASRDNANTEAFF. The CDR3 DNA follows: TGTGCCAGCCGGGACAACGCCAACACTGAAGCTTTCTTT.

The V gene is TRBV29-1, the J gene TRBJ2-5; maybe TRBD2 (6 bases). This CDR3 region has 17 residues. Germline CDR1 and CDR2: SQVTM and ANQGSEA. V was clipped by 4 bases and J by 5 bases, with 26 bases between them. Here the CDR3 reads CSVVPPSGTASWETQYF. The DNA of the CDR3 is TGCAGCGTTGTCCCCCCGTCCGGGACTGCCAGTTGGGAGACCCAGTACTTC.

This clonotype was seen a single time. The chain carries TRBV9 and TRBJ2-5; D might be TRBD2 (8 bases). The CDR3 has 18 amino acids. Germline CDR1 SGDLS, CDR2 YYNGEE. The V gene lost 4 bases and the J gene lost 3 bases, with 25 bases spanning the gap. The CDR3 DNA follows: TGTGCCAGCAGCCAAGTTTTACTCGGCGGGGGGACAGAAGAGACCCAGTACTTC. Its translation is CASSQVLLGGGTEETQYF.

The rearrangement joins TRBV2 to TRBJ2-7; either TRBD1 or TRBD2 may fit D (5 bases each). The V gene's germline CDR1 is SNHLY and CDR2 FYNNEI. The CDR3 is made up of 13 amino acids. Trimming shortened V by 11 bases and J by 5 bases, and 19 bases separated the two germline ends. For the CDR3, the DNA is TGTGCCGGCCAACCGGGGCCGGCCCACGAGCAGTACTTC. Protein sequence: CAGQPGPAHEQYF.

Regarding this clonotype: It may be a read error: a sequence one base away is much more abundant. The chain joins TRBV19 to TRBJ1-1; the D gene is possibly TRBD1 (5 bases). This CDR3 spans 14 amino acids. Germline CDR1 reads LNHDA; CDR2 reads SQIVND (reference sequence). The CDR3 DNA follows: TGTGCCAGTATTAGAGGGGCCGGGAACACTGGAGCTTTCTTT. This codes for CASIRGAGNTGAFF. The whole variable domain, remainder taken from reference TRBV19 and TRBJ1-1, is DGGITQSPKYLFRKEGQNVTLSCEQNLNHDAMYWYRQDPGQGLRLIYYSQIVNDFQKGDIAEGYSVSREKKESFPLTVTSAQKNPTAFYLCASIRGAGNTGAFFGQGTRLTVV.

The chain couples TRBV25-1 to TRBJ1-6; D may be TRBD1 (6 bases). The CDR3 is made up of 15 amino acids. Germline loops: CDR1 MGHDK, CDR2 SYGVNS. Deletions cut 5 bases from V and 9 bases from J, with 17 bases between. CDR3 DNA: TGTGCCAGCAGTTTACCCACAGGGCCTAGTTCACCCCTCCACTTT. As protein: CASSLPTGPSSPLHF.

This chain joins TRBV6-5 and TRBJ2-7, with D unresolved. CDR3 length: 14 amino acids. Looked up from germline, CDR1 is MNHEY and CDR2 is SVGAGI. The ends were cut back, 1 base at V and 4 bases at J, with 11 bases in the middle. The CDR3 is CASSYFLGTYEQYF. CDR3 bases: TGTGCCAGCAGTTACTTTTTGGGAACATACGAGCAGTACTTC.

V is TRBV24-1 and J is TRBJ2-6; D call uncertain. The V gene lost 10 bases and the J gene lost 4 bases, with 10 bases spanning the gap. In germline, CDR1 is KGHDR, CDR2 SFDVKD. The CDR3 covers 13 residues. As DNA, the CDR3 is TGTGCCACGGGCTCTTACGGGGCCAACGTCCTGACTTTC. Residues: CATGSYGANVLTF.

This clonotype was counted a few times. The V call is TRBV19, the J call TRBJ1-1; unclear D gene. The V gene's germline CDR1 is LNHDA and CDR2 SQIVND (reference sequence). With 3 bases removed from V and 3 bases from J, the gap between germline ends came to 8 bases. The CDR3 totals 13 residues. The CDR3: CASSIRPYTEAFF. The CDR3 DNA follows: TGTGCCAGTAGTATCCGACCCTACACTGAAGCTTTCTTT.

Worth noting for this clonotype: A much larger clone differs by one base, so this may be a read error. This sequence joins TRBV7-7 and TRBJ1-5; D ambiguous. The CDR3 contains 12 residues. The germline gives CDR1 SSHAT, CDR2 FNYEAQ (reference sequence). CDR3 loop: CASSLPMEPRHF. CDR3 nucleotide sequence: TGTGCTAGCAGCTTACCTATGGAGCCCCGGCATTTT.

The chain is built from TRBV6-1 and TRBJ2-2; D is unclear. Germline V gene lookup returns CDR1 MNHNS and CDR2 SASEGT. The CDR3 consists of 12 residues. V was trimmed by 8 bases and J by 1 base, leaving 5 bases between them. The CDR3 sequence: CASQVNTGELFF. The CDR3 DNA follows: TGTGCCAGCCAGGTGAACACCGGGGAGCTGTTTTTT.

Regarding this clonotype: A much larger clone is a single base away; this may be a read error. This chain connects TRBV7-2 to TRBJ1-1; tentatively, D is TRBD1 (5 bases). The CDR3 extends over 16 amino acids. The germline CDR1 and CDR2 sequences are SGHTA and FQGNSA. CDR3 amino acids: CAGSYSGPAGVTEAFF. DNA for the CDR3: TGTGCCGGCAGCTATTCAGGGCCTGCCGGTGTTACTGAAGCTTTCTTT.

The CDR3 loop is CASSLTFSGANQPQHF. As DNA, the CDR3 is TGTGCCAGCAGCTTAACATTCTCTGGGGCCAATCAGCCCCAGCATTTT. The chain uses TRBV7-3 and TRBJ1-5; weak D call: TRBD1 (5 bases). Germline CDR1 SGHTA, CDR2 FQGTGA. V shed 0 bases and J shed 3 bases, with 12 bases lying between them. This CDR3 region has 16 residues.

For this clonotype: The conserved final phenylalanine or tryptophan is absent from the CDR3, which likely points to a read error. The chain links TRBV12-3 or TRBV12-4 to TRBJ2-2, with D unresolved. This CDR3 is 13 amino acids long. The germline V and J ends were trimmed by 5 bases and 4 bases, with 8 bases remaining between them. Written as DNA, the CDR3 is TGTGCCAGCAGTCTAGGGTTCACCGGGGAGCTGTTTCTT. As protein: CASSLGFTGELFL.